The 14 T cell receptor beta chains below were found in one sample sequenced in a study of blood T cell repertoires in COVID-19 (dated by TCRdb to about 2020). The method was the immunoSEQ multiplex PCR assay. TCRdb carries this immuneACCESS record with in-frame sequences only. Its versions omit some clonotypes, under half of them owing to an unresolved V gene in the studies checked, with the rest unexplained. In all, the sample holds approximately 260,000 clones, and 90% of those were seen once. 3.7% of the sample is taken by the ten largest. Sequenced input: peripheral blood. Receptors originate from a middle-aged woman with acute or convalescent COVID-19.

DNA for the CDR3: TGTGCCAGCAGGCTCGTGGGGGGTCACACTGAAGCTTTCTTT. Its translation is CASRLVGGHTEAFF. The rearrangement links TRBV6-5 to TRBJ1-1; TRBD1 is a possible D gene (5 bases). There are 14 residues in the CDR3. Germline V gene lookup returns CDR1 MNHEY and CDR2 SVGAGI. Trimming cost V 6 bases and J 3 bases, with 14 bases left between them.

This chain links TRBV11-2 with TRBJ2-5; 8 bases align to TRBD2. CDR3 length: 15 residues. Germline-derived CDR1 and CDR2 are SGHAT and FQNNGV. The junction had 2 bases not matched to a gene; V was cut back by 1 base and J by 1 base. As DNA, the CDR3 is TGTGCCAGCAGCTTAGTAGCGGGGACCCAAGAGACCCAGTACTTC. Amino acid sequence: CASSLVAGTQETQYF.

The chain uses TRBV14 and TRBJ2-3; 10 bases map to TRBD2. The V gene end was trimmed by 5 bases and the J gene end by 6 bases; junction bases not matched to a gene: 17. CDR3 length: 18 residues. Germline assignment: CDR1 SGHDN and CDR2 FVKESK. The CDR3 sequence is CASSSRTSSGGAGDTQYF. For the CDR3, the DNA is TGTGCCAGCAGCTCTCGGACATCTAGCGGGGGCGCGGGGGATACGCAGTATTTT.

V and J are TRBV24-1 and TRBJ1-2; D ambiguous. Trimming cost V 3 bases and J 4 bases, with 8 bases left between them. Germline V gene lookup returns CDR1 KGHDR and CDR2 SFDVKD. This CDR3 spans 13 amino acids. CDR3 sequence (DNA): TGTGCCACCAGTGATCGGGGTCTCTATGGCTACACCTTC. As protein: CATSDRGLYGYTF.

The chain uses TRBV10-3 and TRBJ1-5; no clear D. Between the trimmed V and J ends, which lost 2 bases and 0 bases, there was a span of 14 bases. CDR3 length equals 17 residues. Germline V gene data show CDR1 as ENHRY and CDR2 as SYGVKD. The CDR3: CAISEGGARGSNQPQHF. CDR3 coding DNA: TGTGCCATCAGTGAGGGCGGAGCTCGAGGTAGCAATCAGCCCCAGCATTTT.

The count of this clone is one. This chain uses TRBV25-1 with TRBJ2-2, with D tentatively TRBD1 (6 bases). CDR3 size: 15 residues. Trimming stripped 6 bases from V and 7 bases from J, with 18 bases between. Looked up from germline, CDR1 is MGHDK and CDR2 is SYGVNS. The DNA for the CDR3 is TGTGCCAGCAGACGGACAGTCAGTGGCTACGGGGAGCTGTTTTTT. Its translation is CASRRTVSGYGELFF.

The chain recombines TRBV19 with TRBJ2-1; D is ambiguous. The CDR3 has 14 residues. The germline V gene encodes CDR1 LNHDA and CDR2 SQIVND (reference sequence). V lost 6 bases and J 0 bases, leaving 9 bases between the germline ends. CDR3 DNA sequence: TGTGCCAGTAGAAAGCGAGGCTCCTACAATGAGCAGTTCTTC. As protein: CASRKRGSYNEQFF.

The V gene is TRBV24-1, the J gene TRBJ2-5, with D maybe TRBD2 (6 bases). CDR3 length: 13 residues. Germline V gene lookup returns CDR1 KGHDR and CDR2 SFDVKD. Trimming left V 7 bases short and J 5 bases short, with 13 bases between. CDR3 nucleotide sequence: TGTGCCACCAGGGCGGGGCGCCGGGAGACCCAGTACTTC. Protein: CATRAGRRETQYF.

The gene calls are TRBV10-3 and TRBJ1-1, with 8 bases lining up with TRBD1. The germline gives CDR1 ENHRY, CDR2 SYGVKD. Trimming took 10 bases from V and 0 from J; bases not matched to a gene: 4. The CDR3 sequence is 13 residues long. In DNA form, the CDR3 reads TGTGCCACCGGACAGGGCTTGAACACTGAAGCTTTCTTT. It specifies CATGQGLNTEAFF.

This clone occurred a few times. J is TRBJ1-5 and V is TRBV10-3; D gene unclear. This CDR3 contains 11 residues. CDR1 and CDR2 from the germline V gene are ENHRY and SYGVKD. Trimming left V 10 bases short and J 1 base short, with 5 bases between. CDR3 nucleotides: TGTGCCACCGGGAGCAATCAGCCCCAGCATTTT. Amino acid sequence: CATGSNQPQHF.

V and J are TRBV6-5 and TRBJ1-1, with D unclear. Germline V gene sequence: CDR1 MNHEY, CDR2 SVGAGI. V shed 0 bases and J shed 1 base, with 6 bases lying between them. The CDR3 has 14 amino acids. This CDR3 reads CASSYSYGNTEAFF. CDR3 coding DNA: TGTGCCAGCAGTTACTCGTACGGGAACACTGAAGCTTTCTTT.

This rearrangement joins TRBV29-1 to TRBJ1-2; 8 nucleotides agree with TRBD1. Germline trimming cut 4 bases from V and 5 bases from J; bases unmatched to any gene: 15. The CDR3 covers 16 residues. Looked up from germline, CDR1 is SQVTM and CDR2 is ANQGSEA. The CDR3 DNA is TGCAGCGTTGCGAGCTCCAAACAGGGGGTCATTTATGGCTACACCTTC. Protein: CSVASSKQGVIYGYTF.

This chain joins TRBV27 and TRBJ1-5; D is unclear. The CDR3 is 13 amino acids. V shed 2 bases and J shed 5 bases, with 7 bases lying between them. Germline loops: CDR1 MNHEY, CDR2 SMNVEV (reference sequence). The CDR3 DNA reads TGTGCCAGCAGTTTAGCGTGGTATCAGCCCCAGCATTTT. It is translated as CASSLAWYQPQHF.

This chain links TRBV14 with TRBJ1-1; no clear D gene. The CDR3 consists of 13 residues. CDR1 is SGHDN and CDR2 is FVKESK in the germline V gene. Trimming took off 4 bases at V and 3 bases at J, with 9 bases between the two ends. CDR3 sequence reads: CASSPGLDTEAFF. Here the CDR3 DNA reads TGTGCCAGCAGCCCCGGTCTGGACACTGAAGCTTTCTTT. The full variable domain, in which reference TRBV14 and TRBJ1-1 provide the parts outside the CDR3, is EAGVTQFPSHSVIEKGQTVTLRCDPISGHDNLYWYRRVMGKEIKFLLHFVKESKQDESGMPNNRFLAERTGGTYSTLKVQPAELEDSGVYFCASSPGLDTEAFFGQGTRLTVV.